This T cell receptor (beta chain) emerged from a study of graft-versus-host responses after intestinal transplantation. About the study: Each transplant was multivisceral, liver-intestinal, or isolated intestinal.

Sequencing was performed with immunoSEQ multiplex PCR; in TCRdb, only in-frame clones are kept and a portion is missing. The data contain approximately 70,000 clones, around nine tenths of them seen just once; the ten biggest clones take up around 7%. Findings of the study overall: GvH clones detected in recipient marrow included some appearing first in ileum or blood.

Details on this clone: What it recognizes is unknown.

CDR1 is SGDLS and CDR2 is YYNGEE in the germline V gene. The CDR3 is made up of 10 amino acids. V gave up 6 bases and J gave up 9 bases, with 7 bases separating them. This TCR came from a human patient who received an intestinal transplant, so some T cells may come from the graft donor. The input for sequencing was bone marrow, taken 700 to 850 days after intestinal transplantation. V usage is TRBV9 and J usage is TRBJ2-1; D unresolved. CDR3: CASNSSEQFF. DNA of the CDR3: TGTGCCAGCAACAGCAGTGAGCAGTTCTTC.